This record concerns one TCR beta chain sequence. What it binds is unknown. The repertoire was sequenced with immunoSEQ multiplex PCR; TCRdb's copy has only in-frame clones and lacks some. The table shows over 25,000 clones, with 75% to 80% occurring only once. The sample comes from a study of vaccination effects on CD4 cells after COVID-19. Whole-study findings and limits: Marked clonal contraction of both clone types appeared late after vaccination.

Antigen-specific CD4+ T cells were expanded (with viral peptide pools) by the ViraFEST assay ahead of sequencing. Following a roughly 11-day culture, CD4+ T cells were purified. Every participant took two doses of the BNT162b2 or mRNA-1273 vaccine. Germline trimming cut 0 bases from V and 4 bases from J; bases unmatched to any gene: 2. The CDR3 length is 14 residues. CDR1 is SGHTA and CDR2 is FQGTGA in the germline V gene. The sequence came from a human donor who received a COVID-19 vaccine. Some clones in this sample may be carry-over from other donors' samples. V is TRBV7-3 and J is TRBJ2-5; TRBD1 aligns across 7 bases. The source material was CD4+ T cells from PBMCs cultured with SARS-CoV-2 spike peptides, sampled after COVID-19 vaccination. The CDR3 region is CASSLTAGGETQYF. In DNA, the CDR3 is TGTGCCAGCAGCTTAACGGCAGGGGGAGAGACCCAGTACTTC.